Listed here is a single T cell receptor (beta chain). The antigen is unknown. Treatment in this sample: 15 to 20 received Ad26.COV2.S at low or high dose, single or two shots; 5 received placebo; per-sample allocation not given. Samples were taken on day 63 after the first vaccine or placebo injection. The CDR3 has 14 amino acids. The data belong to a study of Ad26.COV2.S vaccination and SARS-CoV-2 variants. Across the whole study: Donor was assigned to the Ad26.COV2.S arm of trial COV1001. Study observations and caveats: Reportedly, after vaccination the spike-specific CD8+ and CD4+ T cell responses displayed substantial breadth. Placebo recipients and vaccine recipients were similar in non-spike TCR breadth.

Data came from immunoSEQ multiplex PCR; TCRdb stores just in-frame clones and leaves some out. The table includes some 370,000 clones, about four fifths detected once. The sample was peripheral blood, taken in a trial of Ad26.COV2.S vaccine versus placebo. The sequence was obtained from a person aged 18-60 years who received the Ad26.COV2.S COVID-19 vaccine or a placebo. The chain has TRBV21-1 and TRBJ1-6; the table's D call, TRBD1, was not checked against the DNA. TRBV21-1 is designated a pseudogene. The CDR3 region has the DNA TGTGCCAGCAGCAAAGAACAGGGTGATGGACCCCTCCACTTT. Translating it yields CASSKEQGDGPLHF.